Below, 32 T cell receptor beta chains from the same sample are listed, as sequenced in a study of cytomegalovirus exposure and HLA in healthy donors. Researchers ran the PCR with 60 Vbeta and 13 Jbeta primers. The method was immunoSEQ multiplex PCR; TCRdb's version includes in-frame clones alone and lacks a portion of them. The table lists roughly 35,000 clones. The source material was PBMCs. Receptor source: a woman in her 40s in good health and CMV-seropositive.

Concerning this clone itself: A read error may account for a junction end that differs from germline. Other nucleotide sequences in the sample specify the same CDR3. V gene TRBV6-5 combines with J gene TRBJ1-6; tentatively, D is TRBD1 (6 bases). The CDR3 has 15 amino acids. Germline loops: CDR1 MNHEY, CDR2 SVGAGI. CDR3 in DNA: TGCGCCAGCAGTTACGGACAGATAGAAAATTCACCCCTCCACTTT. Its protein product is CASSYGQIENSPLHF.

This sequence joins TRBV2 and TRBJ1-1, with 7 bases fitting TRBD1. The CDR3 totals 14 residues. V was pared by 4 bases and J by 1 base, with 3 bases of the junction left unmatched. From germline, CDR1 is SNHLY and CDR2 FYNNEI. As DNA, the CDR3 is TGTGCCAGCAGTGGGGGACAGAGGAACACTGAAGCTTTCTTT. As protein: CASSGGQRNTEAFF.

The CDR3 DNA is TGTGCCAGCTCACCACCTGGACTAACTGGGGCCAACGTCCTGACTTTC. It specifies CASSPPGLTGANVLTF. V usage is TRBV18 and J usage is TRBJ2-6, with a possible D match to TRBD2 (6 bases). Trimming cost V 0 bases and J 2 bases, with 8 bases left between them. The CDR3 spans 16 residues. Germline CDR1 KGHSH, CDR2 LQKENI.

This sequence joins TRBV7-2 and TRBJ2-1; 13 bases line up with TRBD2. Germline assignment: CDR1 SGHTA and CDR2 FQGNSA. V was pared by 5 bases and J by 9 bases, with 10 bases of the junction left unmatched. There are 16 residues in the CDR3. The CDR3 protein is CASSRNLGLAGFEQFF. The CDR3 coding sequence is TGTGCCAGCAGCCGAAACCTGGGACTAGCGGGATTTGAGCAGTTCTTC.

The chain recombines TRBV9 with TRBJ2-1; TRBD2 matches at 11 bases. Trimming cost V 0 bases and J 9 bases; bases outside gene matches: 2. The CDR3 extends over 14 amino acids. CDR1 is SGDLS, CDR2 YYNGEE, per germline. The CDR3, as DNA: TGTGCCAGCAGCGTAGGACTAGCGGGGACTGAGCAGTTCTTC. Translating it yields CASSVGLAGTEQFF.

V usage is TRBV6-6 and J usage is TRBJ2-3; TRBD1 aligns across 8 bases. CDR3 length: 14 amino acids. V dropped 8 bases and J dropped 5; count of bases not matched to a gene: 9. Germline CDR1 and CDR2: MNHNY and SVGAGI (reference sequence). The chain's CDR3 is CASGQGKMGDTQYF. For the CDR3, the DNA is TGTGCCAGCGGACAGGGCAAAATGGGAGATACGCAGTATTTT.

The J gene is TRBJ2-5, the V gene TRBV15; TRBD1 agrees at 8 bases. Matching the DNA end better, TRBJ2-7 makes the J call doubtful. Germline CDR1 LNHNV, CDR2 YYDKDF (reference sequence). CDR3 length equals 14 residues. This CDR3 reads CATSRGTGRDEQYF. CDR3 nucleotides: TGTGCCACCAGCAGAGGGACAGGGCGAGACGAGCAGTACTTC.

The chain links TRBV4-1 to TRBJ2-4, with 8 bases lining up with TRBD1. The CDR3 sequence is 15 residues long. Unmatched junction bases numbered 11, after V lost 4 bases and J lost 9 bases. From germline, CDR1 is MGHRA and CDR2 YSYEKL. CDR3 sequence: CASSPQTGEVSIQYF. CDR3 DNA sequence: TGCGCCAGCAGCCCACAGACAGGGGAAGTTAGCATTCAGTACTTC.

The chain carries TRBV7-3 and TRBJ1-6; 8 nucleotides agree with TRBD1. CDR3 length: 13 residues. With 8 bases clipped from V and 4 bases from J, the junction kept 1 base outside the gene matches. Germline assignment: CDR1 SGHTA and CDR2 FQGTGA. CDR3 residues: CASGTGYNSPLHF. The DNA for the CDR3 is TGTGCCAGCGGGACAGGTTATAATTCACCCCTCCACTTT.

The V call is TRBV28, the J call TRBJ2-3; D is ambiguous. CDR1 and CDR2 from the germline V gene are MDHEN and SYDVKM. This CDR3 spans 12 amino acids. With 6 bases removed from V and 6 bases from J, the gap between germline ends came to 10 bases. The CDR3 nucleotides read TGTGCCAGCAGGTCCTACGTGGATACGCAGTATTTT. Its translation is CASRSYVDTQYF.

The rearrangement uses TRBV4-3 and TRBJ2-1; 7 bases align to TRBD1. Germline V gene data show CDR1 as LGHNA and CDR2 as YSLEER. This CDR3 spans 15 amino acids. V trimming: 1 base; J trimming: 6 bases; junction bases outside the gene matches: 6. CDR3 DNA sequence: TGCGCCAGCAGCCAAGGACAGGGCTGGGGCAATGAGCAGTTCTTC. Encoded protein: CASSQGQGWGNEQFF.

The chain couples TRBV6-1 to TRBJ2-2; D perhaps matches TRBD2 (7 bases). V was trimmed by 2 bases and J by 3 bases, leaving 10 bases between them. This CDR3 is 15 amino acids long. Germline V gives CDR1 MNHNS, CDR2 SASEGT. CDR3 protein: CASSERGGYTGELFF. DNA for the CDR3: TGTGCCAGCAGTGAAAGGGGGGGCTACACCGGGGAGCTGTTTTTT.

The V and J genes are TRBV15 and TRBJ2-3, with D possibly TRBD2 on 5 matching bases. The CDR3 covers 15 residues. V lost 3 bases, J lost 3 bases, and 13 bases lay in between. Germline CDR1 and CDR2: LNHNV and YYDKDF (reference sequence). The CDR3 is CATSRERDTTDTQYF. In DNA, the CDR3 is TGTGCCACCAGCAGGGAGAGGGATACGACAGATACGCAGTATTTT.

The rearrangement links TRBV5-1 to TRBJ2-5; D is unresolved. The DNA matches TRBJ2-7 better at its end, which makes the J call doubtful. The length of the CDR3 is 14 residues. Germline CDR1 is SGHRS and CDR2 is YFSETQ. CDR3 in amino acids: CASSPSINSYEQYF. The CDR3, as DNA: TGCGCCAGCAGCCCGTCCATAAACTCCTACGAGCAGTACTTC.

V gene TRBV27 combines with J gene TRBJ2-7; D ambiguous. Deletions cut 4 bases from V and 0 bases from J, with 13 bases between. The CDR3 extends over 15 amino acids. The germline V gene has CDR1 MNHEY and CDR2 SMNVEV (reference sequence). CDR3 coding DNA: TGTGCCAGCAGTTCAGTAACGACAAACTCCTACGAGCAGTACTTC. As protein: CASSSVTTNSYEQYF.

Frequency places this clone as medium-sized (0.01 to 0.1%). The rearrangement uses TRBV7-9 and TRBJ2-1, with 7 positions matching TRBD1. The germline CDR1 and CDR2 sequences are SEHNR and FQNEAQ (reference sequence). CDR3 length: 13 amino acids. J lost 4 bases, V lost 8 bases, and 5 bases had no gene match. The CDR3 protein is CASLRDSYNEQFF. CDR3 nucleotides: TGTGCCAGCCTCCGGGACAGTTACAATGAGCAGTTCTTC.

Measured by frequency, this clone is medium-sized. The J gene is TRBJ2-7, the V gene TRBV10-3; D gene ambiguous. The CDR3 loop spans 11 amino acids. Germline CDR1 and CDR2: ENHRY and SYGVKD. Trimming shortened V by 8 bases and J by 4 bases, and 9 bases separated the two germline ends. CDR3 nucleotides: TGTGCCATCGGAACAGATTACGAGCAGTACTTC. As protein: CAIGTDYEQYF.

V gene TRBV7-3 combines with J gene TRBJ2-2; no firm D call. The CDR3 spans 13 residues. V was shortened by 5 bases and J by 0 bases, with 4 bases between the two germline ends. Germline V gives CDR1 SGHTA, CDR2 FQGTGA. As DNA, the CDR3 is TGTGCCAGCAGCCCGTCGAACACCGGGGAGCTGTTTTTT. Translating it yields CASSPSNTGELFF.

The chain uses TRBV6-5 and TRBJ1-1, with D uncertain. The CDR3 length is 14 residues. Germline V gives CDR1 MNHEY, CDR2 SVGAGI. With 6 bases removed from V and 1 base from J, the gap between germline ends came to 12 bases. The CDR3 loop is CASRRAVQNTEAFF. In nucleotides, the CDR3 is TGTGCCAGCAGGAGGGCAGTTCAGAACACTGAAGCTTTCTTT.

The chain is built from TRBV7-6 and TRBJ2-1; tentatively, D is TRBD2 (7 bases). The CDR3 extends over 11 amino acids. The germline V gene encodes CDR1 SGHVS and CDR2 FNYEAQ. Trimming removed 4 bases from V and 12 bases from J, with 10 bases in between. The CDR3 sequence is CASSWEGGQFF. The CDR3 DNA follows: TGTGCCAGCAGCTGGGAGGGGGGGCAGTTCTTC.

The chain combines TRBV5-4 with TRBJ2-1; TRBD2 aligns across 7 bases. CDR3 length: 18 residues. The trim removed 4 bases at V and 1 base at J, leaving 14 bases unmatched. In germline, CDR1 is SGHNT, CDR2 YYREEE (reference sequence). DNA of the CDR3: TGTGCCAGCAGCCAGGTGAGAGCTAGCGGTTCTTCCTACAATGAGCAGTTCTTC. Amino acid sequence: CASSQVRASGSSYNEQFF.

The gene calls are TRBV7-9 and TRBJ1-1; D is uncertain. Germline V gene sequence: CDR1 SEHNR, CDR2 FQNEAQ (reference sequence). The CDR3 covers 15 residues. Trimming cost V 0 bases and J 4 bases, with 12 bases left between them. The CDR3 DNA reads as TGTGCCAGCAGCTTAGCGCGGCCCTTGGGCACTGAAGCTTTCTTT. Residues: CASSLARPLGTEAFF.

J is TRBJ2-1 and V is TRBV6-4; D perhaps matches TRBD2 (7 bases). The V gene's germline CDR1 is MRHNA and CDR2 SNTAGT. The CDR3 sequence is 16 residues long. V gave up 5 bases and J gave up 0 bases, with 14 bases separating them. The CDR3 bases are TGTGCCAGCAGTCCCCGGGGGGCGAGCTCCTACAATGAGCAGTTCTTC. This translates into CASSPRGASSYNEQFF.

The chain employs TRBV2 and TRBJ2-5, with TRBD1 identical over 8 bases. There are 11 residues in the CDR3. The V segment lost 8 bases and the J segment 4 bases; nucleotides outside the gene matches: 0. Germline V gene sequence: CDR1 SNHLY, CDR2 FYNNEI. The CDR3 is CASGQGETQYF. Written as DNA, the CDR3 is TGTGCCAGCGGACAGGGAGAGACCCAGTACTTC.

The CDR3: CASSLADRDTGELFF. CDR3 DNA: TGTGCCAGCAGCTTGGCCGACAGAGACACCGGGGAGCTGTTTTTT. This chain joins TRBV5-4 and TRBJ2-2, with D perhaps TRBD1 (5 bases). The CDR3 length is 15 residues. Trimming removed 0 bases from V and 3 bases from J, with 9 bases in between. From germline, CDR1 is SGHNT and CDR2 YYREEE (reference sequence).

The DNA for the CDR3 is TGTGCCAGCAGCTTAGGACAGGGGAACGCAGATACGCAGTATTTT. Translating it yields CASSLGQGNADTQYF. The V call is TRBV7-9, the J call TRBJ2-3; TRBD1 agrees at 8 bases. There are 15 residues in the CDR3. J lost 4 bases, V lost 1 base, and 4 bases had no gene match. Germline CDR1 and CDR2: SEHNR and FQNEAQ (reference sequence).

The chain carries TRBV5-1 and TRBJ1-1; D is perhaps TRBD1 (5 bases). The CDR3 loop spans 15 amino acids. Germline CDR1 and CDR2: SGHRS and YFSETQ. The V gene lost 4 bases and the J gene lost 6 bases, with 19 bases spanning the gap. The CDR3 DNA sequence: TGCGCCAGCAGCCCGCTAATTGCGGGGGAGGCTGAAGCTTTCTTT. Its protein product is CASSPLIAGEAEAFF.

The V call is TRBV9, the J call TRBJ1-3; 8 nucleotides line up with TRBD1. The CDR3 contains 17 residues. Germline CDR1 SGDLS, CDR2 YYNGEE. With 4 bases clipped from V and 1 base from J, the junction kept 10 bases outside the gene matches. In DNA form, the CDR3 reads TGTGCCAGCAGCCCAGGACAGGGTCCCCAATCTGGAAACACCATATATTTT. Translation: CASSPGQGPQSGNTIYF.

This chain uses TRBV2 with TRBJ2-7; maybe TRBD2 (6 bases). Germline V gene sequence: CDR1 SNHLY, CDR2 FYNNEI. V lost 4 bases, J lost 6 bases, and 13 bases lay in between. The CDR3 extends over 13 amino acids. The CDR3 region is CASSVEGTSEQYF. The CDR3 DNA reads as TGTGCCAGCAGTGTGGAGGGGACCTCCGAGCAGTACTTC.

The gene calls are TRBV7-2 and TRBJ2-4, with 7 bases that match TRBD1. With V trimmed by 5 bases and J by 7 bases, 11 bases remained unmatched. Germline V CDR1 and CDR2: SGHTA, FQGNSA. The CDR3 is made up of 15 amino acids. CDR3 sequence (DNA): TGTGCCAGCAGCCCGAACACAGGGGTGTCGAACATTCAGTACTTC. Encoded protein: CASSPNTGVSNIQYF.

V usage is TRBV28 and J usage is TRBJ1-1; a weak D match, TRBD1 (6 bases). The V end was cut by 2 bases, the J end by 4 bases, with 14 bases between. Germline V gives CDR1 MDHEN, CDR2 SYDVKM. CDR3 size: 15 residues. CDR3 sequence reads: CASSLEQGLGTEAFF. For the CDR3, the DNA is TGTGCCAGCAGTTTAGAACAGGGTTTGGGCACTGAAGCTTTCTTT.

The rearrangement links TRBV7-9 to TRBJ2-5; no clear D. The germline V and J ends were trimmed by 0 bases and 0 bases, with 14 bases remaining between them. Germline V lookup: CDR1 SEHNR, CDR2 FQNEAQ (reference sequence). This CDR3 is 17 amino acids long. CDR3 sequence (DNA): TGTGCCAGCAGCTTAGCTAGGCCAGCTAGGTACCAAGAGACCCAGTACTTC. This sequence encodes CASSLARPARYQETQYF.